This T cell receptor beta chain originates from a study of T cells in Graves' hyperthyroidism and ophthalmopathy (dated by TCRdb to the late 2010s). Study-level background: To identify distinguishing TCR V-J signatures, a discovery cohort of about 95 patients was used, comprising 43 with Graves' ophthalmopathy and under 60 with stable Graves' hyperthyroidism. Prospective prediction of ophthalmopathy was tested in an independent validation cohort consisting of some 20 hyperthyroidism patients and approximately 16 patients who later progressed to ophthalmopathy. Thyroid tissue and blood T-cell repertoires from six Graves' hyperthyroidism patients were also compared in the study. Following sampling, methimazole starting at 30 mg daily was given to hyperthyroidism patients, and high-dose intravenous methylprednisolone was given to ophthalmopathy patients. TCR Vbeta CDR3 sequencing of fewer than 150 peripheral blood samples (over 40 ophthalmopathy, over 70 hyperthyroidism and roughly 17 progressor patients) is reported in the paper. The 100 discovery patients were randomly divided into training and test sets at a 7:3 ratio. Broader findings and caveats from the paper: A 13 V-J signature model separated ophthalmopathy from stable hyperthyroidism, with roughly 88% sensitivity and 81.08% specificity in cross-validation and 80%/75% in testing. In validation, progression to ophthalmopathy was predicted by the model with 55% to 71% sensitivity and 72% to 80% specificity, a median of roughly six months before onset. No statistical method was used to set the sample size in advance, and investigators knew the group allocation. Most expanded thyroid clonotypes (frequency above 0.001) were also detected in blood, suggesting blood repertoires may reflect thyroid immune responses.

The TCR beta CDR3 regions were amplified from RNA transcripts. The first round of RT-PCR for the TCR CDR3 was performed with the HTBI primer set and the Qiagen OneStep RT-PCR kit. Libraries were constructed in a second round of multiplex PCR, after which size selection and purification were carried out. The libraries were sequenced on an Illumina HiSeq2000 using paired-end 100 bp reads. As for how the authors treated the data: SOAPnuke was used to process the raw data, removing reads that contained adapters or uncalled bases, had a mean Phred below 15, or lacked an exact match to the constant primer or identifier. High-quality paired reads were merged with COPE v1.2.5, and unique nucleotide sequences were defined as clonotypes. Clonotypes were aligned to IMGT TRBV, TRBD and TRBJ reference segments using MiTCR v1.1. The analysis was restricted to V-J combinations with a frequency above 0.0001, which together covered 99.2% of the repertoires. The TCS score was defined as the ratio of F50 (clonal expansion) to E x V (chaos), calculated using BLOSUM62-based TCRdist between CDR3 peptides within each V-J. Welch's t-statistics and random forest reduced several hundred V-J features to 13, which were used in a naive Bayes classifier (R e1071). The similarity between thyroid and blood repertoires was quantified using the Morisita-Horn index. TCRdb's own reprocessing of the public reads used fastp at Q25 and MiXCR and kept productive beta chains. Here each entry gathers all rows of one CDR3 protein and keeps the most common genes and DNA. None of the V and J calls come from the authors' own analysis; TCRdb made them. Here the sample has 450,000 to 700,000 distinct CDR3 sequences; approximately 44% occur a single time. In total, the top ten clones hold under 20% of the sample.

Exclusion was applied to patients with uncontrolled infections, other autoimmune diseases, pregnancy or lactation. Clinical symptoms, serum thyroxine and TRAb, thyroid ultrasound, and orbital computed tomography formed the basis for the diagnoses. Total RNA was extracted with Trizol reagent, and quality was checked on an Agilent 2100 Bioanalyzer. Trimming costs V 5 bases and J 4 bases, and their ends lie 17 bases apart. The CDR3 spans 15 residues, from the cysteine through the phenylalanine. The sequence is cut down to CDR3 DNA, 45 bases in frame from base 1. CDR1 LNHDA and CDR2 SQIVND were looked up in the germline V gene (reference sequence). A word on this clonotype: Its antigen is unknown. No much larger clone exists at a distance of one base, and base qualities are not known.

Sequencing input: peripheral blood or thyroid tissue (not recorded which). This chain joins TRBV19 to TRBJ1-2, and the D gene may be TRBD1, 6 bases matching. The sequence was collected from an adult woman with Graves' disease, either hyperthyroidism or ophthalmopathy (not recorded which). In nucleotide form, the sequence is TGTGCCAGTAGTTCCCGGCCCGGGACAATCTATGGCTACACCTTC. Translation gives CASSSRPGTIYGYTF.